This TCR beta chain was identified in a study of blood T cell repertoires in COVID-19. Germline values: CDR1 SNHLY, CDR2 FYNNEI. The ends lost 6 bases at V and 6 bases at J; junction bases unmatched: 11. This CDR3 has 16 amino acids. Method: immunoSEQ multiplex PCR; TCRdb's copy keeps in-frame clones and lacks some. The table has around 620,000 clones, about 90% seen once. This TCR derives from a woman under 30 with acute or convalescent COVID-19. Material: peripheral blood. The J gene is TRBJ2-1, the V gene TRBV2, with 10 bases lining up with TRBD2. The CDR3 DNA is TGTGCCAGCAGACCTAAACTAGCGGGGCCGAGCAATGAGCAGTTCTTC. Its translation is CASRPKLAGPSNEQFF.